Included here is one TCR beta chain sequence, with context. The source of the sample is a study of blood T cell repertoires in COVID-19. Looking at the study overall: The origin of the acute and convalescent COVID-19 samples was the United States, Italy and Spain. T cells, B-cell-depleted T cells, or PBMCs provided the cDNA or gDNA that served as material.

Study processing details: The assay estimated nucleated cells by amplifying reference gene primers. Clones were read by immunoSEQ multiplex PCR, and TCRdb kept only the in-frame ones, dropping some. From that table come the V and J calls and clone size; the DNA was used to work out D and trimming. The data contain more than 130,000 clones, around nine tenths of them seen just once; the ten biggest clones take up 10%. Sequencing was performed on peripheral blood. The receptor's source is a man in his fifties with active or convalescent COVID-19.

The CDR3 spells CAISGQGGDYEQYF. As DNA, the CDR3 is TGTGCCATCAGTGGCCAGGGTGGAGACTACGAGCAGTACTTC. J is TRBJ2-7 and V is TRBV10-3; weak D call: TRBD1 (5 bases). V lost 4 bases, J lost 3 bases, and 13 bases lay in between. Germline-derived CDR1 and CDR2 are ENHRY and SYGVKD. The CDR3 has 14 amino acids.